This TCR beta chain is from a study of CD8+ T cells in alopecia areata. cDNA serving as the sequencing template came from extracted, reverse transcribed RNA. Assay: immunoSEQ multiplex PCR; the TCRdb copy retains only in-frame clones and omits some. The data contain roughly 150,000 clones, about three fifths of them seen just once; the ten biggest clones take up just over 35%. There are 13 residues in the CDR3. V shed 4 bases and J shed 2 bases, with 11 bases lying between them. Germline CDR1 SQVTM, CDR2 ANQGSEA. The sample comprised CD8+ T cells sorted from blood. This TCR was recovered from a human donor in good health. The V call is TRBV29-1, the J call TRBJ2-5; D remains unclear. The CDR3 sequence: CSVVWFLQETQYF. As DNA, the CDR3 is TGCAGCGTTGTTTGGTTCCTACAAGAGACCCAGTACTTC.